This T cell receptor (beta chain) was documented in a study of shared clonotypes between healthy human individuals. CD45RO-negative, CCR7-selected cells formed the naive CD8 fraction, which excluded terminally differentiated effector memory CD45RA+ cells. The V and J ends lost 1 base and 5 bases respectively, with 21 bases between them. CDR3 length: 18 amino acids. Germline assignment: CDR1 KGHSH and CDR2 LQKENI. TCRdb keeps only in-frame clones here, not all; method: immunoSEQ multiplex PCR. The sample holds 2 million to 2.5 million clones, just over 90% seen once. Sequences were obtained from naive CD8+ T cells from PBMCs. This clonotype was sampled from a man aged 18 to 30 in good health. Some clones in this sample may be carry-over from other donors' samples. The chain couples TRBV18 to TRBJ2-1; D may match TRBD1 or TRBD2 (5 bases each). The CDR3, as DNA: TGTGCCAGCTCACCACGTAAGGGGATCGAGCGGTCAAACAATGAGCAGTTCTTC. This codes for CASSPRKGIERSNNEQFF.